The clone carrying this TCR beta chain was observed at least ten times. Its antigen is undetermined. This sample stems from a study of CD8 T cells in ankylosing spondylitis. Study-level results: What seemed typical of ankylosing spondylitis blood was a TCR beta motif built from under 10 highly homologous variants. Reportedly, matched ankylosing spondylitis synovial fluid was significantly enriched for disease-linked clones.

TCRdb redid the calling of the 5' RACE reads with MiXCR, one entry per CDR3 protein. The sample lists about 540,000 distinct CDR3 sequences; about an eighth were seen once. Specimen: blood, either unsorted or a sorted T cell fraction (not recorded which). This sequence was found in a male donor with ankylosing spondylitis.

CDR3 coding DNA: TGCAGTGCTAGATCAGGGGGCAGAAATGAAAAACTGTTTTTT. This gives the protein CSARSGGRNEKLFF. The V call is TRBV20-1, the J call TRBJ1-4, with 8 bases lining up with TRBD1. V trimming: 2 bases; J trimming: 5 bases; junction bases outside the gene matches: 4. In germline, CDR1 is DFQATT, CDR2 SNEGSKA (reference sequence). This CDR3 has 14 amino acids.